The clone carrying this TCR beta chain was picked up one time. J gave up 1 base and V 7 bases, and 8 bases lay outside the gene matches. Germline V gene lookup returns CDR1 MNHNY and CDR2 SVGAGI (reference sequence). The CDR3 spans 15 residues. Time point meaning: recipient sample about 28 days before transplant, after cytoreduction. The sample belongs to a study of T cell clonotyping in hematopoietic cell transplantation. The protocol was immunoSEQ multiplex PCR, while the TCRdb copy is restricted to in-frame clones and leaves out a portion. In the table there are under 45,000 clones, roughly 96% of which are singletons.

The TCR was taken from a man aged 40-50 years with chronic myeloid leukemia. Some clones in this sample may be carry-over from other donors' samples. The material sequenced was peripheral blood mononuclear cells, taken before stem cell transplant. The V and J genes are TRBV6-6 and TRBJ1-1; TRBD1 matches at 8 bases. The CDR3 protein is CASTGTGGSNTEAFF. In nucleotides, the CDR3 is TGTGCCAGCACCGGGACAGGCGGTTCGAACACTGAAGCTTTCTTT.